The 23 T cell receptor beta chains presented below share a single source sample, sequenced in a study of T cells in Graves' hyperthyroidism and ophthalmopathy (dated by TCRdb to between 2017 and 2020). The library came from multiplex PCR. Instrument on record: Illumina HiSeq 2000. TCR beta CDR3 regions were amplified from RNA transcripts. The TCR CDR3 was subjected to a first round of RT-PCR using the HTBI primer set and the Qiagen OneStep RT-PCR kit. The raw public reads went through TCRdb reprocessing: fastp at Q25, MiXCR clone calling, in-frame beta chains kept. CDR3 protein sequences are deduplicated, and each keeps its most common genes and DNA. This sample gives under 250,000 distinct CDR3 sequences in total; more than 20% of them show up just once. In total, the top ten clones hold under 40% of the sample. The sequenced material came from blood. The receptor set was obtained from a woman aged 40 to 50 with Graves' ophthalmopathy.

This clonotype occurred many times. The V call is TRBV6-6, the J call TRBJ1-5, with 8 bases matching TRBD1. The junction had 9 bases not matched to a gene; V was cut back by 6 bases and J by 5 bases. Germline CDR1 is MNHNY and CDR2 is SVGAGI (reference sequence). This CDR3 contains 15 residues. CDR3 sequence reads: CASRIPGGGHQPQHF. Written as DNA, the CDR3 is TGTGCCAGCAGGATTCCAGGGGGCGGGCATCAGCCCCAGCATTTT.

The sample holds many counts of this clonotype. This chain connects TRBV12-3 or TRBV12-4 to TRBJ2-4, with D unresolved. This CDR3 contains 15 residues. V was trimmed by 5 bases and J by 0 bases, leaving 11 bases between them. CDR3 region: CASSLHWLAKNIQYF. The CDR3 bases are TGTGCCAGCAGTCTACACTGGCTAGCCAAAAACATTCAGTACTTC.

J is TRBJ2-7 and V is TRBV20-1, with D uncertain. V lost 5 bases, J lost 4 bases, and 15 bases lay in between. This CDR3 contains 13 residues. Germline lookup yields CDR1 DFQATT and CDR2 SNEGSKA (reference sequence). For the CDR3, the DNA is TGCAGTGCTCTCAGTCCGTCGTGGTACGAGCAGTACTTC. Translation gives CSALSPSWYEQYF.

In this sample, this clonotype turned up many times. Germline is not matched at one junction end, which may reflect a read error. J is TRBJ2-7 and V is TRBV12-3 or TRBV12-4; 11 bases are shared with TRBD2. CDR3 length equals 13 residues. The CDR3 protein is CASRGGLAELKVF. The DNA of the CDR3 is TGTGCCAGCAGGGGGGGACTAGCGGAACTCAAGGTCTTC.

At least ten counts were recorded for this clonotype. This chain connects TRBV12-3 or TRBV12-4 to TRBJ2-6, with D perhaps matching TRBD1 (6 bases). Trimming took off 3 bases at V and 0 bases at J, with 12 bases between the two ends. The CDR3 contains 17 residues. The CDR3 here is CASSLGTRRSGANVLTF. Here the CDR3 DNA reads TGTGCCAGCAGTTTGGGGACAAGACGCTCTGGGGCCAACGTCCTGACTTTC.

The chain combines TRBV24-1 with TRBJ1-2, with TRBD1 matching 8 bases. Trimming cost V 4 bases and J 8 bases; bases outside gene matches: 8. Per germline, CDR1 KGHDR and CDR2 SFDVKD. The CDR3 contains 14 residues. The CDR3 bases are TGTGCCACCAGTGACCCCGGACAGGGCGGCGGCTACACCTTC. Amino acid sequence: CATSDPGQGGGYTF.

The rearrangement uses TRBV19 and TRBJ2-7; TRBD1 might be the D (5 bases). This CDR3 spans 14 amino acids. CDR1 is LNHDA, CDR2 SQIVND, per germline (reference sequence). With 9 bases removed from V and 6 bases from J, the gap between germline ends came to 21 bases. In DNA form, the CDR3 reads TGTGCCAGCGCCTCCCCAGGGATCGGATCCGAGCAGTACTTC. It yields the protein CASASPGIGSEQYF. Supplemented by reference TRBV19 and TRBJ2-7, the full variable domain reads DGGITQSPKYLFRKEGQNVTLSCEQNLNHDAMYWYRQDPGQGLRLIYYSQIVNDFQKGDIAEGYSVSREKKESFPLTVTSAQKNPTAFYLCASASPGIGSEQYFGPGTRLTVT.

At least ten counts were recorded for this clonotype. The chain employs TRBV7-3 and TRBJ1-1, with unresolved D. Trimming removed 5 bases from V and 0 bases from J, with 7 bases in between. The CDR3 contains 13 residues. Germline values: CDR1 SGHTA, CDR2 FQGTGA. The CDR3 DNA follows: TGTGCCAGCAGCGTGAGTCTGAACACTGAAGCTTTCTTT. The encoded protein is CASSVSLNTEAFF.

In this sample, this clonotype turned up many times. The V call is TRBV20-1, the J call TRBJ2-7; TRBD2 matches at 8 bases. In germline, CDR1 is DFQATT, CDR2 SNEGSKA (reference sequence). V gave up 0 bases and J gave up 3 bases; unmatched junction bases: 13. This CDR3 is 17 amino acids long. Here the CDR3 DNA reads TGCAGTGCTAGAGATCAGGGAGAAAGCGGGAGCCTCTACGAGCAGTACTTC. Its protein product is CSARDQGESGSLYEQYF.

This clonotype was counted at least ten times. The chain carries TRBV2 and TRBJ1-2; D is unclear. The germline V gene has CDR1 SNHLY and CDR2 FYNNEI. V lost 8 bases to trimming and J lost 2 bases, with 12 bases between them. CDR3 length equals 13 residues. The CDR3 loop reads CASVERRNYGYTF. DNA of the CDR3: TGTGCCAGCGTGGAACGACGGAACTATGGCTACACCTTC. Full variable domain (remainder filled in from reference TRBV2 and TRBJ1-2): EPEVTQTPSHQVTQMGQEVILRCVPISNHLYFYWYRQILGQKVEFLVSFYNNEISEKSEIFDDQFSVERPDGSNFTLKIRSTKLEDSAMYFCASVERRNYGYTFGSGTRLTVV.

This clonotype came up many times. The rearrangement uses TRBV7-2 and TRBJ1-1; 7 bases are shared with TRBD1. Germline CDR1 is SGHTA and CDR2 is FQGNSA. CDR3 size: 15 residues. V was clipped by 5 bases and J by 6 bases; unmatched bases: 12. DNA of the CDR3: TGTGCCAGCAGCCCCTCCGACAGGGTTGGCTCTGAAGCTTTCTTT. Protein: CASSPSDRVGSEAFF.

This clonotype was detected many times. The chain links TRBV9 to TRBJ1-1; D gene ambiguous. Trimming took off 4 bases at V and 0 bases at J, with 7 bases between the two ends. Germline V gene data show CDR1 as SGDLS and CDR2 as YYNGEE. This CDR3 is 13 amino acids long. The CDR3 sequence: CASSRGMNTEAFF. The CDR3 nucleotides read TGTGCCAGCAGCCGTGGGATGAACACTGAAGCTTTCTTT.

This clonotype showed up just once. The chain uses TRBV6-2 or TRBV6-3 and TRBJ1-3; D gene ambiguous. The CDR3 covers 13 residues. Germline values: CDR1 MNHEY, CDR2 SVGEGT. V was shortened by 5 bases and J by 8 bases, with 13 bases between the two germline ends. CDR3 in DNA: TGTGCCAGCAGTCTCTTCAAGATGGACACCATATATTTT. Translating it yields CASSLFKMDTIYF.

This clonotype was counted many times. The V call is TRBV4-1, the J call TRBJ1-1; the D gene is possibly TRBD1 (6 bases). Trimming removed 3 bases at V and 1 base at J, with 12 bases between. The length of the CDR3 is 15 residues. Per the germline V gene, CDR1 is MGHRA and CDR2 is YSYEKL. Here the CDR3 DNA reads TGCGCCAGCAGCCAGACGGAGACAGGGAACACTGAAGCTTTCTTT. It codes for CASSQTETGNTEAFF.

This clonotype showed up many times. DNA for the CDR3: TGCGCCAGCAGCCAAACGGACAGCAACTCTGGAAACACCATATATTTT. It specifies CASSQTDSNSGNTIYF. The V gene is TRBV4-1, the J gene TRBJ1-3; D might be TRBD1 (6 bases). Trimming stripped 2 bases from V and 0 bases from J, with 11 bases between. CDR1 is MGHRA, CDR2 YSYEKL, per germline. The CDR3 length is 16 residues.

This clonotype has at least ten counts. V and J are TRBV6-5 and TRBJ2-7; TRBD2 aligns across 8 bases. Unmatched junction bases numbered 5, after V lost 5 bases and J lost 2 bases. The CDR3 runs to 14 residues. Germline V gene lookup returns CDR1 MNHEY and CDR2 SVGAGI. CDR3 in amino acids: CASSQPGGAYEQYF. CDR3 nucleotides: TGTGCCAGCAGTCAGCCGGGGGGGGCCTACGAGCAGTACTTC.

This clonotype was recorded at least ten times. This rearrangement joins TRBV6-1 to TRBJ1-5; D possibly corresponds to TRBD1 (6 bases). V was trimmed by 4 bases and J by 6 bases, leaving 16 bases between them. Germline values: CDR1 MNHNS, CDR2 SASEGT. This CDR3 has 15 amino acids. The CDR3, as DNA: TGTGCCAGCAGTGGGTCCACGGGGGGCAGTCAGCCCCAGCATTTT. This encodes CASSGSTGGSQPQHF.

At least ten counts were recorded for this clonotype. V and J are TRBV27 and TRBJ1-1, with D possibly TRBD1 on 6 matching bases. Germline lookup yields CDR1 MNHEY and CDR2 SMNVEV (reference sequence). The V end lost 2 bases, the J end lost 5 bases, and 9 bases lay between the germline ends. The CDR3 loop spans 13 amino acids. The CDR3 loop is CASSLPGATEAFF. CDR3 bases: TGTGCCAGCAGTTTACCAGGGGCAACTGAAGCTTTCTTT.

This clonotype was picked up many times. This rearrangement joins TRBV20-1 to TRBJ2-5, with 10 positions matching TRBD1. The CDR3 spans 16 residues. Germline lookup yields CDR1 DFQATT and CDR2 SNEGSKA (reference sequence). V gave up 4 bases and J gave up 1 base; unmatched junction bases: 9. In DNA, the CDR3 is TGCAGTGCTACCGGGACAGGGGCCGGTCTCCAAGAGACCCAGTACTTC. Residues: CSATGTGAGLQETQYF.

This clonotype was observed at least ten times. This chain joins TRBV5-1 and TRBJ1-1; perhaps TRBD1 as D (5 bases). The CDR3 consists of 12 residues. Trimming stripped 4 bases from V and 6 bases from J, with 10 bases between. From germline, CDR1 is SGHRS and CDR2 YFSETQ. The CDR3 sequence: CASSIGHAEAFF. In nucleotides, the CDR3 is TGCGCCAGCAGCATAGGACACGCTGAAGCTTTCTTT.

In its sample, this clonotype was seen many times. This chain's CDR3 is CASSDDAGSPLHF. Here the CDR3 DNA reads TGTGCCAGCAGTGATGATGCAGGGTCACCCCTCCACTTT. The gene calls are TRBV6-1 and TRBJ1-6; the D gene is possibly TRBD1 (5 bases). Per germline, CDR1 MNHNS and CDR2 SASEGT. V was cut by 3 bases and J by 10 bases, with 10 bases left in between. The CDR3 consists of 13 residues.

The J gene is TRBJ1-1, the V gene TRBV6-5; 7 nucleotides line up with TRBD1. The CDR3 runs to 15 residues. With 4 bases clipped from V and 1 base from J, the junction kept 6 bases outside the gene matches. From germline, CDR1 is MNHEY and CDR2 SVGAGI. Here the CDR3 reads CASSSDRESNTEAFF. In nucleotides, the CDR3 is TGTGCCAGCAGTTCTGACAGGGAATCGAACACTGAAGCTTTCTTT.

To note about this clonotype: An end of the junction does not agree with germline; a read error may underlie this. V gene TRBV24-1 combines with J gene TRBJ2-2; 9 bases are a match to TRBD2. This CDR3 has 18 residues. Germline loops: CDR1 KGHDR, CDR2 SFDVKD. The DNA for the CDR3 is TGTGTCACCAGTGACCCTACCTTAGCGGGAGCGGACACCGGGGAGCTGTTTTTT. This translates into CVTSDPTLAGADTGELFF.